This TCR beta chain was found in a study of blood T cell repertoires in COVID-19. Study at large: The samples span acute and convalescent COVID-19 from the United States, Italy and Spain.

In the source study's methods: Estimation of nucleated cell counts was performed using reference gene primer amplification. Generated by immunoSEQ multiplex PCR, the TCRdb table keeps only in-frame clones and is missing some. From that table come the V and J calls and clone size; the DNA was used to work out D and trimming. The top ten hold around a third of the sample, which has 120,000 or so clones, around three quarters seen once. Sequencing was performed on peripheral blood. This sequence was found in a man aged 35-49 years with active or convalescent COVID-19.

The CDR3 region is CASKEGAPGNQPQHF. The CDR3 DNA is TGTGCCAGCAAGGAGGGGGCGCCGGGCAATCAGCCCCAGCATTTT. The V call is TRBV6-5, the J call TRBJ1-5; 7 bases are shared with TRBD1. This CDR3 has 15 amino acids. Germline CDR1 reads MNHEY; CDR2 reads SVGAGI. V shed 7 bases, J shed 2 bases, and the junction held 8 bases outside the gene matches.